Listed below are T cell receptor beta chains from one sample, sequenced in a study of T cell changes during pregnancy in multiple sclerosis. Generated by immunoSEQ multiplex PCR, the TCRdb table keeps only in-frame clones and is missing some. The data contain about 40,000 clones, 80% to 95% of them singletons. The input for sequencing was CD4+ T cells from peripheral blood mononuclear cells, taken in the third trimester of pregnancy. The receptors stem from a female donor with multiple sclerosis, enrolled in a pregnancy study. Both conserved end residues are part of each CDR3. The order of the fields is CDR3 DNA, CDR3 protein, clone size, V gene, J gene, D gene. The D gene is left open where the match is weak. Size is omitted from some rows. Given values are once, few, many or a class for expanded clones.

CDR3nt: TGTGCCAGCAGCTTGGGTTATGGCGGGGTAACTGAAGCTTTCTTT
CDR3aa: CASSLGYGGVTEAFF
abundance: NA
v_gene: TRBV5-6
j_gene: TRBJ1-1
d_gene: NA

CDR3nt: TGTGCCAGCGGGAGGAACTATGGCTACACCTTC
CDR3aa: CASGRNYGYTF
abundance: NA
v_gene: TRBV6-1
j_gene: TRBJ1-2
d_gene: NA

CDR3nt: TGTGCCAGCACCCCAGGGGGCCGGGATGGCTACACCTTC
CDR3aa: CASTPGGRDGYTF
abundance: NA
v_gene: TRBV6-5
j_gene: TRBJ1-2
d_gene: TRBD1

CDR3nt: TGTGCCACCGGATATAAGCGGTTCACAGATACGCAGTATTTT
CDR3aa: CATGYKRFTDTQYF
abundance: once
v_gene: TRBV15
j_gene: TRBJ2-3
d_gene: NA

CDR3nt: TGTGCCAGCAGGTCAGCGGGCCCCCGTTACGAGCAGTACTTC
CDR3aa: CASRSAGPRYEQYF
abundance: NA
v_gene: TRBV28
j_gene: TRBJ2-7
d_gene: NA

CDR3nt: TGTGCCAGCAGCCGGGACTTTTCTCTCGTCTTC
CDR3aa: CASSRDFSLVF
abundance: NA
v_gene: TRBV5-4
j_gene: TRBJ2-1
d_gene: NA

CDR3nt: TGTGCCTGGAAGACCGGGTCCTTCTTTTCGAACACTGAAGCTTTCTTT
CDR3aa: CAWKTGSFFSNTEAFF
abundance: NA
v_gene: TRBV30
j_gene: TRBJ1-1
d_gene: NA

CDR3nt: TGTGCCAGTAGTATGAACAGGGGCCACACTGAAGCTTTCTTT
CDR3aa: CASSMNRGHTEAFF
abundance: NA
v_gene: TRBV19
j_gene: TRBJ1-1
d_gene: TRBD1

CDR3nt: TGTGCCAGCAGCTTAGTCCGGCCGGGAGGCGCGGAGACCCAGTACTTC
CDR3aa: CASSLVRPGGAETQYF
abundance: NA
v_gene: TRBV7-2
j_gene: TRBJ2-5
d_gene: TRBD2

CDR3nt: TGTGCCAGCAGTTTAAACCCACGACAGGGAATTGCATCTGGCTACACCTTC
CDR3aa: CASSLNPRQGIASGYTF
abundance: NA
v_gene: TRBV27
j_gene: TRBJ1-2
d_gene: TRBD1

CDR3nt: TGTGCCAGCAGCCCGCGGAATTACAATGAGCAGTTCTTC
CDR3aa: CASSPRNYNEQFF
abundance: NA
v_gene: TRBV7-2
j_gene: TRBJ2-1
d_gene: NA

CDR3nt: TGTGCCAGCAGTGACTCGAGGATAGCGGGAGGGCCCAAGCAGTATTTT
CDR3aa: CASSDSRIAGGPKQYF
abundance: NA
v_gene: TRBV6-4
j_gene: TRBJ2-3
d_gene: TRBD2

CDR3nt: TGTGCCATCAGGCCGACAGGGGGTGAAAGTGAAGCTTTCTTT
CDR3aa: CAIRPTGGESEAFF
abundance: NA
v_gene: TRBV10-3
j_gene: TRBJ1-1
d_gene: TRBD1

CDR3nt: TGTGCCAGCACCCTGACAGGGGCGAATAATGAAAAACTGTTTTTT
CDR3aa: CASTLTGANNEKLFF
abundance: NA
v_gene: TRBV27
j_gene: TRBJ1-4
d_gene: TRBD1

CDR3nt: TGTGCCAGCAGCCCTCGGGACAGGGGGAACACCGGGGAGCTGTTTTTT
CDR3aa: CASSPRDRGNTGELFF
abundance: NA
v_gene: TRBV11-3
j_gene: TRBJ2-2
d_gene: TRBD1

CDR3nt: TGTGCCAGTAGCCTAAGGACAGGGGGCGCGTTGGGAGCTTTCTTT
CDR3aa: CASSLRTGGALGAFF
abundance: once
v_gene: TRBV19
j_gene: TRBJ1-1
d_gene: TRBD1

CDR3nt: TGTGCCAGCAGGAAGACACTAGTACACGCGCAGTATTTT
CDR3aa: CASRKTLVHAQYF
abundance: NA
v_gene: TRBV4-2
j_gene: TRBJ2-3
d_gene: NA

CDR3nt: TGTGCCAGCAGCGGAGGACTAGTCGGTACGCAGTATTTT
CDR3aa: CASSGGLVGTQYF
abundance: NA
v_gene: TRBV5-5
j_gene: TRBJ2-3
d_gene: TRBD2

CDR3nt: TGTGCCAGCAGCCTAAGGACAGGGGCCGAAGCTTTCTTT
CDR3aa: CASSLRTGAEAFF
abundance: NA
v_gene: TRBV4-2
j_gene: TRBJ1-1
d_gene: TRBD1

CDR3nt: TGTGCCAGCACCAGGGGGGACAGGGGCGACGAGCAGTACTTC
CDR3aa: CASTRGDRGDEQYF
abundance: NA
v_gene: TRBV6-1
j_gene: TRBJ2-7
d_gene: TRBD1

CDR3nt: TGCGCCAGCAGCTTGGGCGGGAGGGAGACGTACGAGCAGTACTTC
CDR3aa: CASSLGGRETYEQYF
abundance: NA
v_gene: TRBV5-1
j_gene: TRBJ2-7
d_gene: TRBD2

CDR3nt: TGTGCCAGCAGACCACCCTTGAGGCTCTATGGCTACACCTTC
CDR3aa: CASRPPLRLYGYTF
abundance: NA
v_gene: TRBV28
j_gene: TRBJ1-2
d_gene: NA

CDR3nt: TGTGCCAGTAGTATGCTGGCTCTGTCTGCAGATACGCAGTATTTT
CDR3aa: CASSMLALSADTQYF
abundance: NA
v_gene: TRBV19
j_gene: TRBJ2-3
d_gene: NA

CDR3nt: TGCGCCAGCAGCCAAGAAGACAGGGTAATTATAGATACGCAGTATTTT
CDR3aa: CASSQEDRVIIDTQYF
abundance: NA
v_gene: TRBV4-1
j_gene: TRBJ2-3
d_gene: TRBD1

CDR3nt: TGTGCCAGCAGTGAAAGGTGGCCCCCGACACCGGGATACAATGAGCAGTTCTTC
CDR3aa: CASSERWPPTPGYNEQFF
abundance: NA
v_gene: TRBV6-1
j_gene: TRBJ2-1
d_gene: NA

CDR3nt: TGTGCCAGCAGTGACAAATGGCCAACTAATGAAAAACTGTTTTTT
CDR3aa: CASSDKWPTNEKLFF
abundance: NA
v_gene: TRBV6-1
j_gene: TRBJ1-4
d_gene: NA

CDR3nt: TGTGCCAGCAGTCTGGTCCCAGGGGGTTCGGGCTACACCTTC
CDR3aa: CASSLVPGGSGYTF
abundance: NA
v_gene: TRBV27
j_gene: TRBJ1-2
d_gene: TRBD1

CDR3nt: TGTGCCAGTAGCCCCAGCGGGAGCTCCTACGAGCAGTACTTC
CDR3aa: CASSPSGSSYEQYF
abundance: once
v_gene: TRBV19
j_gene: TRBJ2-7
d_gene: TRBD2

CDR3nt: TGTGCCAGCAGTCCCCACTTTAGCGGAGCCGCGAACACCGGGGAGCTGTTTTTT
CDR3aa: CASSPHFSGAANTGELFF
abundance: NA
v_gene: TRBV28
j_gene: TRBJ2-2
d_gene: NA

CDR3nt: TGCAGCGTTGAAAGGGACAAAGTGAACACTGAAGCTTTCTTT
CDR3aa: CSVERDKVNTEAFF
abundance: NA
v_gene: TRBV29-1
j_gene: TRBJ1-1
d_gene: NA

CDR3nt: TGTGCCAGCAGTGAAGCCCGGAACACTGAAGCTTTCTTT
CDR3aa: CASSEARNTEAFF
abundance: NA
v_gene: TRBV6-1
j_gene: TRBJ1-1
d_gene: NA

CDR3nt: TGTGCCAGCTCACCGGTTCTAGGGAATAGCGCCCAGTACTTC
CDR3aa: CASSPVLGNSAQYF
abundance: NA
v_gene: TRBV18
j_gene: TRBJ2-5
d_gene: NA

CDR3nt: TGTGCCAGCTCACGAAAGGAGAGCTCCTACGAGCAGTACTTC
CDR3aa: CASSRKESSYEQYF
abundance: NA
v_gene: TRBV18
j_gene: TRBJ2-7
d_gene: NA